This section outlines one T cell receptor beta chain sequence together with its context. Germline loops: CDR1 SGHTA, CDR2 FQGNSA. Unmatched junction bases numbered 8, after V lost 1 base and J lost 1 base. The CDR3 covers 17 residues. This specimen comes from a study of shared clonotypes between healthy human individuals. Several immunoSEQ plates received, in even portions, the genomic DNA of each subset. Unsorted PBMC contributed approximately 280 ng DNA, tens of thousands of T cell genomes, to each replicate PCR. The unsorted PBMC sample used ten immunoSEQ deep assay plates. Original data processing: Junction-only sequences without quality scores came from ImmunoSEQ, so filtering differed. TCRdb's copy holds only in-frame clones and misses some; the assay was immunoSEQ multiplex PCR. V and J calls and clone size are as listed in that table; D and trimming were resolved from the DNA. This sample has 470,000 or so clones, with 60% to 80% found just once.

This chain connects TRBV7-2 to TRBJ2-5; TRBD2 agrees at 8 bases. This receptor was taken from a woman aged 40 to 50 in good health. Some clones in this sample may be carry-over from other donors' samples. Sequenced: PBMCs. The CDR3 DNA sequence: TGTGCCAGCAGCTTAGTGGCTAGCGGGTTGTTCCAAGAGACCCAGTACTTC. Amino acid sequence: CASSLVASGLFQETQYF.